The present T cell receptor (beta chain) was sequenced within a study of control samples from healthy donors and cancer patients. The CDR3 runs 13 residues. CDR1 is MRHNA and CDR2 is SNTAGT in the germline V gene. Trimming removed 5 bases at V and 1 base at J, with 8 bases between. TCRdb's table, derived via immunoSEQ multiplex PCR, lists solely in-frame clones and lacks some. The data contain around 170,000 clones, around 90% of them seen just once; the ten biggest clones take up 0.68%. The receptor's source is a woman between 25 and 40 years old in good health. The sequenced sample consisted of blood. This sequence joins TRBV6-4 and TRBJ1-1; D not certain. As DNA, the CDR3 is TGTGCCAGCAGTCCGGACGGGAACACTGAAGCTTTCTTT. It translates to CASSPDGNTEAFF.